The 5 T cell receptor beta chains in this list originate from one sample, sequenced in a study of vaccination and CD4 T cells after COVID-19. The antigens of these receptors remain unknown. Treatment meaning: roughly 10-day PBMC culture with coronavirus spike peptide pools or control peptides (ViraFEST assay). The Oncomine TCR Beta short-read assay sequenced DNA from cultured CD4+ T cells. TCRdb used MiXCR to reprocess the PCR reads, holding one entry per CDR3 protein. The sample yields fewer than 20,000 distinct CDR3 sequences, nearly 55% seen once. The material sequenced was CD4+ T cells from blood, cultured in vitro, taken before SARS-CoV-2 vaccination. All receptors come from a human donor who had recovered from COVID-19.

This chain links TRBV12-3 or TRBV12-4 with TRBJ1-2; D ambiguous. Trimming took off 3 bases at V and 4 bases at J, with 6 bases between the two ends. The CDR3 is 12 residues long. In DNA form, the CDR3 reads TGTGCCAGCAGTTTGCAGGCCTATGGCTACACCTTC. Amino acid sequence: CASSLQAYGYTF.

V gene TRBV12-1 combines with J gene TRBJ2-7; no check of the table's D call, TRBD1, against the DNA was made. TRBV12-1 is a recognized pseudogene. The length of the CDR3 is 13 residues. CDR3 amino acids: CASSYRDTYEQYF. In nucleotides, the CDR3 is TGTGCCAGCAGCTACCGGGACACATACGAGCAGTACTTC.

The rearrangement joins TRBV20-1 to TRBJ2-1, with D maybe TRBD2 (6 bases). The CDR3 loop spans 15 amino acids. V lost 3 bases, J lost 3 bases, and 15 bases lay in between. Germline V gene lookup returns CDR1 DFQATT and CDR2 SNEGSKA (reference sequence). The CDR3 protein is CSASVRGNRYNEQFF. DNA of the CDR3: TGCAGTGCTAGTGTCCGGGGGAATCGCTACAATGAGCAGTTCTTC.

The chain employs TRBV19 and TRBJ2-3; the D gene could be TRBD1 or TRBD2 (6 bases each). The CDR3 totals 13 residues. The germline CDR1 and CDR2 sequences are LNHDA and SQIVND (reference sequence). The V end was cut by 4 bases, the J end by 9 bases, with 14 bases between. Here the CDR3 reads CASSTSRRGTQYF. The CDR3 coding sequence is TGTGCCAGTAGTACCTCCCGGAGGGGGACGCAGTATTTT.

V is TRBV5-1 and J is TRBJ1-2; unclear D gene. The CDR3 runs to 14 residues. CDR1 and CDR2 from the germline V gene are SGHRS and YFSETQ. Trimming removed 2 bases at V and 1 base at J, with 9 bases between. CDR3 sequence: CASSLEGLNYGYTF. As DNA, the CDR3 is TGCGCCAGCAGCTTAGAAGGGCTTAACTATGGCTACACCTTC.